Reported below is one T cell receptor (beta chain). This sample was taken from a study of blood T cell repertoires in COVID-19. The wider study: Samples taken during acute and convalescent COVID-19 were collected in the United States, Italy and Spain. T cells, B-cell-depleted T cells, or PBMCs supplied cDNA or gDNA.

Original handling: Reference gene primers were amplified, and this amplification served to estimate nucleated cell counts. TCRdb keeps only in-frame clones here, not all; method: immunoSEQ multiplex PCR. Clone size and the V and J calls come from that table; the DNA yielded D and trimming. This repertoire shows over 150,000 clones, approximately 88% found once; its top ten account for about 3.9%. Sequenced sample: peripheral blood. The sequence was obtained from a woman aged 55-70 years who had recovered from COVID-19.

As DNA, the CDR3 is TGTGCCAGCAGCCGCTCTGCCGGGACTAGCGGGGGGCGGAGCTCCTACGAGCAGTACTTC. The encoded protein is CASSRSAGTSGGRSSYEQYF. The chain is built from TRBV3-1 (or the pseudogene TRBV3-2) and TRBJ2-7; TRBD2 agrees at 15 bases. Germline V gene lookup returns CDR1 LGHDT and CDR2 YNNKEL (reference sequence). V was pared by 4 bases and J by 0 bases, with 13 bases of the junction left unmatched. This CDR3 spans 20 amino acids.